The clone carrying this T cell receptor beta chain turned up a few times. Its antigen is unknown. V was trimmed by 3 bases and J by 3 bases, leaving 15 bases between them. CDR3 length: 16 residues. CDR1 is ENHRY and CDR2 is SYGVKD in the germline V gene. Data came from immunoSEQ multiplex PCR; TCRdb stores just in-frame clones and leaves some out. The sample records about 18,000 clones, less than 80% being singletons. The data were taken from a study of Tregs in tolerant kidney transplant recipients. Study-wide background: Sorting of CD4+CD25+CD127- cells followed approximately three-day belatacept mixed lymphocyte reactions, sometimes with roughly 5-day graft donor restimulation. Antibodies separated recipient from donor cells. Study-level results: Biological reproducibility was not directly addressed in this study. The most relevant donor-specific Treg TCRbeta repertoire apparently came from expansion with activated donor B cells.

The sequenced material came from Tregs from blood cultured with allogeneic cells. This clonotype was obtained from a human donor in good health. This chain connects TRBV10-3 to TRBJ2-4; D might be TRBD2 (5 bases). The CDR3 DNA reads TGTGCCATCAGTGAAAGTCCGTACGCGGGCAAAAACATTCAGTACTTC. It codes for CAISESPYAGKNIQYF.